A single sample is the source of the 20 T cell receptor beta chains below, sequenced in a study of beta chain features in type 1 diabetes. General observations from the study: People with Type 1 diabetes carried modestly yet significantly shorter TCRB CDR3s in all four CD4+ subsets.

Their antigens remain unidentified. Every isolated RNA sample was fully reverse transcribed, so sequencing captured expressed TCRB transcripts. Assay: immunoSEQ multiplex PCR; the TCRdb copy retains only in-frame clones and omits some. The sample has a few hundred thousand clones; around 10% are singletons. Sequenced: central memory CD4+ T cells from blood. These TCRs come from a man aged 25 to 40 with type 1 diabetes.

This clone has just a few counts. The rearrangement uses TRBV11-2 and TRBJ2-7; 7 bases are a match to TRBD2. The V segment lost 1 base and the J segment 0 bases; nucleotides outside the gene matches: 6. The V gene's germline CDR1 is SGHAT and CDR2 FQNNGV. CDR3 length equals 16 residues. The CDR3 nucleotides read TGTGCCAGCAGCTTAGTCTCTGGCGGGAGCTCCTACGAGCAGTACTTC. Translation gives CASSLVSGGSSYEQYF.

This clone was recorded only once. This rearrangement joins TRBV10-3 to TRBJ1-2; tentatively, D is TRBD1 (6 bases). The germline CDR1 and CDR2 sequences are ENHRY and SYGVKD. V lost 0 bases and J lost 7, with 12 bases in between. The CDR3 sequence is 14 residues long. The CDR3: CAISESTGGRGYTF. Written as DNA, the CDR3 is TGTGCCATCAGTGAGTCGACGGGGGGGCGTGGCTACACCTTC.

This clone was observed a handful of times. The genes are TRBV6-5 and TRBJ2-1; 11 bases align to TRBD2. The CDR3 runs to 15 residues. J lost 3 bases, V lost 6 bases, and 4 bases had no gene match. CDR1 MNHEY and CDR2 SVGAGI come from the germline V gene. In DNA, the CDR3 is TGTGCCAGCAGCTATACTAGCGGGAGCTACAATGAGCAGTTCTTC. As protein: CASSYTSGSYNEQFF.

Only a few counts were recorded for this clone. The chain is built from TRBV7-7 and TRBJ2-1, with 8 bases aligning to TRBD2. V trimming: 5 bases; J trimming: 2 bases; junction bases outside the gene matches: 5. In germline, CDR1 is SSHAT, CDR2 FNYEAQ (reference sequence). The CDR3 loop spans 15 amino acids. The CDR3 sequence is CASSTGRAAYNEQFF. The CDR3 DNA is TGTGCCAGCAGCACCGGGAGGGCCGCCTACAATGAGCAGTTCTTC.

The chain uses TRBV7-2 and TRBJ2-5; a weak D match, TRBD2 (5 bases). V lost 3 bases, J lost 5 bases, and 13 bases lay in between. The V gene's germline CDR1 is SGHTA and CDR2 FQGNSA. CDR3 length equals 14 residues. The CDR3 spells CASSFTRDMETQYF. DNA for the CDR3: TGTGCCAGCAGCTTTACTAGGGATATGGAGACCCAGTACTTC.

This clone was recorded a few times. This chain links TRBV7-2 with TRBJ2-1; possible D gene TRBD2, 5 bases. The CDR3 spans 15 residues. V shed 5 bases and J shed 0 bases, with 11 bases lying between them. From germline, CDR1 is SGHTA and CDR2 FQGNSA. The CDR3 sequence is CASSMRRSSYNEQFF. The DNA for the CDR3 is TGTGCCAGCAGCATGCGGAGGAGCTCCTACAATGAGCAGTTCTTC.

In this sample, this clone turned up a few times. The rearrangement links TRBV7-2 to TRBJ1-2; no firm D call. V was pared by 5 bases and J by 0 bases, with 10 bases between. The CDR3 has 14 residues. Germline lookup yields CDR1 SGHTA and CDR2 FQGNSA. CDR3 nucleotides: TGTGCCAGCAGCACAGTGCTAGCTAACTATGGCTACACCTTC. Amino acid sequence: CASSTVLANYGYTF. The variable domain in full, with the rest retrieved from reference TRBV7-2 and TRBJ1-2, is GAGVSQSPSNKVTEKGKDVELRCDPISGHTALYWYRQSLGQGLEFLIYFQGNSAPDKSGLPSDRFSAERTGGSVSTLTIQRTQQEDSAVYLCASSTVLANYGYTFGSGTRLTVV.

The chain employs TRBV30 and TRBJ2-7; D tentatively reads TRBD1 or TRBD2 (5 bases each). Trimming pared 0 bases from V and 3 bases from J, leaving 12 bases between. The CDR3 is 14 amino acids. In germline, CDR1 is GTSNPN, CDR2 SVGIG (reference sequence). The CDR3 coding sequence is TGTGCCTGGAGTGTAGCGGCAGGGATCTACGAGCAGTACTTC. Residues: CAWSVAAGIYEQYF.

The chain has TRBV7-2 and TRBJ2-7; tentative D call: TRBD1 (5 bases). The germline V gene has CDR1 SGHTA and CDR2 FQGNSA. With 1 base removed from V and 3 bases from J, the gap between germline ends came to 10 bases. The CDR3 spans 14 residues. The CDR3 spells CASSLGSQGYEQYF. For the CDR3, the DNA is TGTGCCAGCAGCTTAGGATCTCAGGGCTACGAGCAGTACTTC.

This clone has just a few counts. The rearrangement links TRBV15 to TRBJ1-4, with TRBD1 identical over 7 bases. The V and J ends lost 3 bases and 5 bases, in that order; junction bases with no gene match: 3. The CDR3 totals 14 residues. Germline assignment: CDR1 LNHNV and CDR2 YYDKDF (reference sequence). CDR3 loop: CATSRDRLNEKLFF. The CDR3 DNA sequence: TGTGCCACCAGCAGGGACAGGCTGAATGAAAAACTGTTTTTT.

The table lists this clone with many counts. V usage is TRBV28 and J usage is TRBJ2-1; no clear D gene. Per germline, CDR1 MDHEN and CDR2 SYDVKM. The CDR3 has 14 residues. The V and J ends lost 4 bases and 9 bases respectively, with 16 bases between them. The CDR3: CASSSWRSNGEQFF. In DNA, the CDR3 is TGTGCCAGCAGTTCGTGGCGGTCTAATGGTGAGCAGTTCTTC.

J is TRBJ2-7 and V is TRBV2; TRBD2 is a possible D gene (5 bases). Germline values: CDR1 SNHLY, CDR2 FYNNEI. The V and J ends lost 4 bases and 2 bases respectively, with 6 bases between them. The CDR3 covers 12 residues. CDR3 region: CASSAGTYEQYF. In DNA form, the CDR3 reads TGTGCCAGCAGTGCGGGGACCTACGAGCAGTACTTC.

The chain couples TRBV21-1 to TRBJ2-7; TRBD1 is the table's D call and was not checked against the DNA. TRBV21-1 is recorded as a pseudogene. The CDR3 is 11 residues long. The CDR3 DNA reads TGTGCCAGCAGCATTACAGCCGAGCAGTACTTC. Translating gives CASSITAEQYF.

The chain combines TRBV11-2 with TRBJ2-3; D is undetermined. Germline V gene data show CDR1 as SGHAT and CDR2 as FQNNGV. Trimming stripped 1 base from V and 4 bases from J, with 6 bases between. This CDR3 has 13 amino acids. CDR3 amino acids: CASSLVLADTQYF. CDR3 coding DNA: TGTGCCAGCAGCTTAGTTTTAGCAGATACGCAGTATTTT.

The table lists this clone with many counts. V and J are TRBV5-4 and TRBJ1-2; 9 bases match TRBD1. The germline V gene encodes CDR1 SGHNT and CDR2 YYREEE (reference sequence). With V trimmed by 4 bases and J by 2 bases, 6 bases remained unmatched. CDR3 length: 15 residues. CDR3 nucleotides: TGTGCCAGCAGCACTGGACAGGGGTGGAACTATGGCTACACCTTC. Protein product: CASSTGQGWNYGYTF.

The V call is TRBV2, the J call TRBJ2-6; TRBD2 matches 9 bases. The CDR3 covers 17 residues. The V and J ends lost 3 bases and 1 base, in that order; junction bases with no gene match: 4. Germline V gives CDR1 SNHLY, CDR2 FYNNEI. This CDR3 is CASSEGLAPSGANVLTF. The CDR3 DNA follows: TGTGCCAGCAGTGAGGGACTAGCTCCGTCTGGGGCCAACGTCCTGACTTTC.

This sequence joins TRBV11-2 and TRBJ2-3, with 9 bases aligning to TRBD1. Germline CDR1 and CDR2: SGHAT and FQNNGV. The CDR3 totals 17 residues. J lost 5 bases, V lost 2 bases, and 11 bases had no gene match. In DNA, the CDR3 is TGTGCCAGCAGCTTACTTTCCCGGGACAGGGAGATAGATACGCAGTATTTT. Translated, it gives CASSLLSRDREIDTQYF.

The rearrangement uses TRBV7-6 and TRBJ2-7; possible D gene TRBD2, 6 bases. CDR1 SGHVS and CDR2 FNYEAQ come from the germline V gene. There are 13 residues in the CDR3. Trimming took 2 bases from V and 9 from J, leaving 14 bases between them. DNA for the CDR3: TGTGCCAGCAGCTTAAGCCGGGAGCGGTGGCAGTACTTC. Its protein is CASSLSRERWQYF.

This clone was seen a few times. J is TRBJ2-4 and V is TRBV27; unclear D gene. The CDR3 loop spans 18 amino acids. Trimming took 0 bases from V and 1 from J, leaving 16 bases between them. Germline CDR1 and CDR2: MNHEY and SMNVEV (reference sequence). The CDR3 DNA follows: TGTGCCAGCAGTTTATCGAGTTGGTCTGCGCTGGCCAAAAACATTCAGTACTTC. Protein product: CASSLSSWSALAKNIQYF.

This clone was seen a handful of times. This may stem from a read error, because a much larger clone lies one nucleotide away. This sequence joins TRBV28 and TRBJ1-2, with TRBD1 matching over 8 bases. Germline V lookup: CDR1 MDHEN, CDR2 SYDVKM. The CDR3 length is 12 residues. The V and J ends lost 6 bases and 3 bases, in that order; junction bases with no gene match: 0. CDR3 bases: TGTGCCAGCAGGACAGGGGACTATGGCTACACCTTC. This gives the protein CASRTGDYGYTF.